One and the same sample provided the 14 T cell receptor beta chains below, sequenced in a study of tumor-infiltrating lymphocytes in primary liver carcinoma. A constant-region primer served to make TCR beta cDNA from about 0.5 ug total RNA. Employing slightly modified ARM-PCR, three nested multiplex PCR rounds were run, and these gave rise to the TCR beta libraries. The opening two PCR rounds, 10 cycles each, paired TRBV1-TRBV30 forward primers with a C-beta reverse primer. From the multiplex PCR reads, TCRdb called clonotypes with MiXCR, one entry per CDR3 protein. The sample carries fewer than 350,000 distinct CDR3 sequences, approximately 60% recorded once. RNA isolated from unsorted whole blood supplied the blood RNA, with germline DNA also extracted. Sequenced sample: peripheral blood. Every receptor here comes from a man aged 35-49 years with primary liver carcinoma and hepatitis B virus infection.

This clonotype showed up just a few times. The rearrangement joins TRBV11-2 to TRBJ2-2; maybe TRBD2 (6 bases). V gave up 1 base and J gave up 7 bases, with 7 bases separating them. The CDR3 length is 13 residues. Per germline, CDR1 SGHAT and CDR2 FQNNGV. In DNA, the CDR3 is TGTGCCAGCAGCTTAGGGGGGGTCGGGGAGCTGTTTTTT. Residues: CASSLGGVGELFF.

About this clonotype: One end of the junction fails to match germline, which may point to a read error. The chain couples TRBV11-1 to TRBJ2-5; D is unclear. The CDR3 contains 13 residues. Per the germline V gene, CDR1 is SGHAT and CDR2 is FQDESV (reference sequence). CDR3 DNA sequence: TGTGCCAGCAGCCTCGGAGTCCAAGAGACCCAGAACTTC. Its protein product is CASSLGVQETQNF.

Worth noting for this clonotype: At one end the junction does not follow the germline gene, possibly because of a read error. The rearrangement links TRBV7-2 to TRBJ2-5; D is unresolved. The length of the CDR3 is 11 residues. Germline-derived CDR1 and CDR2 are SGHTA and FQGNSA. The CDR3 region is CASTHEETQNF. CDR3 nucleotide sequence: TGTGCCAGCACCCATGAAGAGACCCAGAACTTC.

Notes on this clonotype: Since a much larger clone is just one base distant, this may be a read error. The gene calls are TRBV4-1 and TRBJ2-7; D not certain. Trimming shortened V by 0 bases and J by 5 bases, and 14 bases separated the two germline ends. Germline V gene sequence: CDR1 MGHRA, CDR2 YSYEKL. This CDR3 comprises 15 residues. The CDR3 DNA reads TGCGCCAGCAGCCAAGATCCAGGAGACGGACACGAGCAGTACTTC. Translation gives CASSQDPGDGHEQYF.

Comments on this clonotype: The final CDR3 position lacks the conserved phenylalanine or tryptophan, pointing to a likely read error. The chain recombines TRBV11-1 with TRBJ2-1, with 11 bases lining up with TRBD2. The germline V gene encodes CDR1 SGHAT and CDR2 FQDESV (reference sequence). This CDR3 region has 15 residues. The CDR3 is CASSHSGRADNKQFS. CDR3 DNA sequence: TGTGCCAGCAGCCATAGCGGGAGGGCCGACAATAAGCAGTTCTCC.

This clonotype showed up just once. Given a much more abundant clone one base away, this may be a read error. The V call is TRBV12-5, the J call TRBJ2-1; the match to TRBD1 covers 8 bases. Germline assignment: CDR1 LGHNT and CDR2 FRNRAP. There are 15 residues in the CDR3. The ends lost 1 base at V and 8 bases at J; junction bases unmatched: 7. The DNA for the CDR3 is TGTGCTAGTGGTTTGGCGTCAGGGGGCAGGGATGAGCAGTTCTTC. Translated: CASGLASGGRDEQFF.

This clonotype was recorded a few times. The chain is built from TRBV7-9 and TRBJ2-7; D is uncertain. The CDR3 is 14 amino acids. The V gene's germline CDR1 is SEHNR and CDR2 FQNEAQ (reference sequence). Trimming pared 8 bases from V and 0 bases from J, leaving 14 bases between. The CDR3 is CASGPGRFSYEQYF. CDR3 nucleotides: TGTGCCAGCGGGCCCGGACGGTTCTCCTACGAGCAGTACTTC.

Points on this clonotype: This may stem from a read error, because a much larger clone lies one nucleotide away. V usage is TRBV12-3 or TRBV12-4 and J usage is TRBJ1-4; TRBD1 is a possible D gene (5 bases). This CDR3 is 13 amino acids long. The CDR3 DNA is TGTGCCAGCAGTCCAGGGCGTAATGAAGAACTGTTTTTT. It encodes CASSPGRNEELFF.

As regards this clonotype: The junction departs from the called germline gene at one end, perhaps through a read error. The CDR3 protein is CASTSPGQETRYF. The CDR3 DNA is TGTGCCAGCACCAGCCCAGGCCAAGAGACCCGGTACTTC. The chain recombines TRBV6-5 with TRBJ2-5; D gene uncertain. This CDR3 contains 13 residues. In germline, CDR1 is MNHEY, CDR2 SVGAGI.

The V gene is TRBV1, the J gene TRBJ2-3; the D call in the table, TRBD2, was not verified against the DNA. TRBV1 is shown as a pseudogene. CDR3 size: 16 residues. CDR3 in amino acids: CTSSRAGLADTVTQYF. Here the CDR3 DNA reads TGCACCAGCAGCCGGGCCGGACTAGCGGACACAGTTACGCAGTATTTT.

A note on this clonotype: Given a much more abundant clone one base away, this may be a read error. The genes are TRBV5-5 and TRBJ2-7; D perhaps matches TRBD2 (6 bases). Looked up from germline, CDR1 is SGHKS and CDR2 is YYEKEE (reference sequence). The CDR3 consists of 13 residues. V lost 4 bases and J lost 6, with 14 bases in between. The CDR3 spells CASSPRTNGEQYF. CDR3 coding DNA: TGTGCCAGCAGCCCTCGGACTAATGGCGAGCAGTACTTC.

This clonotype was detected many times. The rearrangement joins TRBV4-2 to TRBJ2-3, with 7 bases fitting TRBD1. The V segment lost 6 bases and the J segment 0 bases; nucleotides outside the gene matches: 6. Looked up from germline, CDR1 is LGHNA and CDR2 is YNFKEQ. The CDR3 covers 15 residues. The CDR3 nucleotides are TGTGCCAGCAGGGACAGGCCCCTAAGCACAGATACGCAGTATTTT. Protein product: CASRDRPLSTDTQYF.

This clonotype came up once. This sequence may be a read error, since a much larger clone differs from it by one base. This chain connects TRBV6-1 to TRBJ1-2; D is ambiguous. Germline V gene data show CDR1 as MNHNS and CDR2 as SASEGT. The CDR3 is 16 residues long. V was trimmed by 7 bases and J by 1 base, leaving 19 bases between them. The CDR3 loop is CASTYSQWGINYGYTF. For the CDR3, the DNA is TGTGCCAGCACCTACAGCCAATGGGGAATTAACTATGGCTACACCTTC.

This chain joins TRBV13 and TRBJ2-7; D is possibly TRBD1 (5 bases). Trimming removed 8 bases from V and 3 bases from J, with 14 bases in between. The CDR3 consists of 13 residues. Germline lookup yields CDR1 PRHDT and CDR2 FYEKMQ (reference sequence). For the CDR3, the DNA is TGTGCCAGCTCTGTAGGGGTAAACTACGAGCAGTACTTC. It specifies CASSVGVNYEQYF.